The 2 T cell receptor beta chains below all came from one sample that was sequenced in a study of T cells in Graves' hyperthyroidism and ophthalmopathy. TCR beta CDR3 region amplification was performed from RNA transcripts. With the HTBI primer set, the TCR CDR3 went through a first round of RT-PCR. From the multiplex PCR reads, TCRdb called clonotypes with MiXCR, one entry per CDR3 protein. The sample gives hundreds of thousands of distinct CDR3 sequences, about 13% of which show up once; around a tenth is in the top ten. The specimen sequenced was blood. Receptors originate from a woman younger than 30 with Graves' hyperthyroidism.

This clonotype was observed a few times. The J gene is TRBJ1-3, the V gene TRBV19; D possibly corresponds to TRBD1 (6 bases). Trimming removed 5 bases from V and 4 bases from J, with 12 bases in between. Per the germline V gene, CDR1 is LNHDA and CDR2 is SQIVND (reference sequence). The CDR3 has 14 residues. CDR3 amino acids: CASSFPDRGNTIYF. The CDR3 nucleotides are TGTGCCAGTAGTTTCCCGGACAGAGGAAACACCATATATTTT.

This clonotype was counted many times. This chain connects TRBV7-8 to TRBJ2-5; D is perhaps TRBD2 (5 bases). CDR3 length: 17 residues. Germline CDR1 and CDR2: SGHVS and FQNEAQ. Trimming stripped 5 bases from V and 5 bases from J, with 24 bases between. CDR3 in DNA: TGTGCCAGCAGCCGGCGCTATCCAGGCACTAGATCCGAGACCCAGTACTTC. Amino acid sequence: CASSRRYPGTRSETQYF.